The next 14 T cell receptor beta chains were all read from a single sample in a study of T cells in Graves' hyperthyroidism and ophthalmopathy. Amplification of TCR beta CDR3 regions was performed using RNA transcripts as template. The primer set for the first-round RT-PCR of the TCR CDR3 was HTBI. TCRdb reprocessed the multiplex PCR reads with MiXCR, giving one entry per CDR3 protein. The sample consists of approximately 410,000 distinct CDR3 sequences, about 14% of them appearing once. Sample: blood. Source of these receptors: a young man with Graves' ophthalmopathy.

Ten or more counts support this clonotype. V and J are TRBV2 and TRBJ1-1, with 7 bases identical to TRBD1. Germline CDR1 is SNHLY and CDR2 is FYNNEI. J lost 3 bases, V lost 7 bases, and 5 bases had no gene match. This CDR3 contains 13 residues. The CDR3 DNA follows: TGTGCCAGCAACGAACAGGGGTACACTGAAGCTTTCTTT. It specifies CASNEQGYTEAFF.

This clonotype was seen a few times. This rearrangement joins TRBV6-6 to TRBJ2-1, with 7 bases lining up with TRBD2. The V gene's germline CDR1 is MNHNY and CDR2 SVGAGI (reference sequence). This CDR3 contains 14 residues. Losses at the gene ends were 1 base for V and 7 bases for J; bases not matched to a gene: 4. The CDR3 loop reads CASSYLRGSNEQFF. CDR3 nucleotide sequence: TGTGCCAGCAGTTACTTGCGGGGGAGTAATGAGCAGTTCTTC.

In its sample, this clonotype was seen many times. This rearrangement joins TRBV7-8 to TRBJ2-7; possible D gene TRBD1, 6 bases. V was cut by 1 base and J by 2 bases, with 6 bases left in between. The CDR3 spans 13 residues. Germline V gives CDR1 SGHVS, CDR2 FQNEAQ. CDR3 region: CASSLDRAYEQYF. Written as DNA, the CDR3 is TGTGCCAGCAGCTTAGACAGGGCCTACGAGCAGTACTTC. Together with reference TRBV7-8 and TRBJ2-7, the CDR3 gives the full variable domain: GAGVSQSPRYKVAKRGQDVALRCDPISGHVSLFWYQQALGQGPEFLTYFQNEAQLDKSGLPSDRFFAERPEGSVSTLKIQRTQQEDSAVYLCASSLDRAYEQYFGPGTRLTVT.

This clonotype was seen at least ten times. This chain connects TRBV2 to TRBJ1-4; the D is unclear. This CDR3 has 15 amino acids. V was shortened by 1 base and J by 8 bases, with 14 bases between the two germline ends. CDR1 is SNHLY and CDR2 is FYNNEI in the germline V gene. In DNA form, the CDR3 reads TGTGCCAGCAGTGAAGTTTCCTACCTTGACGAAAAACTGTTTTTT. Translating it yields CASSEVSYLDEKLFF.

This clonotype was detected ten times or more. This rearrangement joins TRBV2 to TRBJ1-1; D ambiguous. The V and J ends lost 1 base and 3 bases respectively, with 6 bases between them. The CDR3 loop spans 13 amino acids. Germline V CDR1 and CDR2: SNHLY, FYNNEI. CDR3 nucleotide sequence: TGTGCCAGCAGTGAAGAGGCCTACACTGAAGCTTTCTTT. Amino acid sequence: CASSEEAYTEAFF.

This clonotype was found many times. The CDR3 sequence is CATSRDRDTDTQYF. In nucleotides, the CDR3 is TGTGCCACCAGCAGAGACCGGGACACAGATACGCAGTATTTT. The V call is TRBV15, the J call TRBJ2-3, with D possibly matching TRBD2 (5 bases). The CDR3 is 14 amino acids. CDR1 LNHNV and CDR2 YYDKDF come from the germline V gene (reference sequence). V shed 0 bases and J shed 2 bases, with 6 bases lying between them.

The table lists this clonotype with many counts. This chain connects TRBV12-3 or TRBV12-4 to TRBJ1-5; D call uncertain. The CDR3 is made up of 14 amino acids. The V gene lost 2 bases and the J gene lost 5 bases, with 10 bases spanning the gap. The CDR3 reads CASSLFGTHQPQHF. As DNA, the CDR3 is TGTGCCAGCAGTTTATTCGGTACCCATCAGCCCCAGCATTTT.

The table lists this clonotype with many counts. The genes are TRBV7-9 and TRBJ2-5; perhaps TRBD1 as D (7 bases). CDR1 and CDR2 from the germline V gene are SEHNR and FQNEAQ (reference sequence). V was trimmed by 5 bases and J by 4 bases, leaving 17 bases between them. The CDR3 totals 15 residues. The CDR3 reads CASSPGQGGIETQYF. The CDR3 DNA sequence: TGTGCCAGCAGCCCCGGGCAGGGGGGAATAGAGACCCAGTACTTC.

This clonotype was seen more than once but under ten times. V usage is TRBV6-5 and J usage is TRBJ1-4; possibly TRBD1 for D (5 bases). Germline CDR1 is MNHEY and CDR2 is SVGAGI. The CDR3 has 15 amino acids. Between the trimmed V and J ends, which lost 0 bases and 8 bases, there was a span of 13 bases. DNA of the CDR3: TGTGCCAGCAGTTACTCCTCCGGGACGGCCGAAAAACTGTTTTTT. Its translation: CASSYSSGTAEKLFF.

On this clonotype itself: One junction end disagrees with the germline gene, perhaps due to a read error. The CDR3 loop reads CASSYIKNIEAFF. Written as DNA, the CDR3 is TGTGCCAGCAGTTATATCAAGAACATTGAAGCTTTCTTT. V and J are TRBV6-5 and TRBJ1-1; no reliable D call. Germline V gives CDR1 MNHEY, CDR2 SVGAGI. This CDR3 has 13 amino acids.

This clonotype has a count of ten or more. The J gene is TRBJ1-2, the V gene TRBV5-1; D not certain. Germline V gives CDR1 SGHRS, CDR2 YFSETQ. The CDR3 has 12 amino acids. Trimming removed 1 base at V and 3 bases at J, with 4 bases between. In nucleotides, the CDR3 is TGCGCCAGCAGCTTGCTAGACTATGGCTACACCTTC. The encoded protein is CASSLLDYGYTF.

This clonotype was observed a few times. The chain carries TRBV24-1 and TRBJ1-2; 11 nucleotides match TRBD1. From germline, CDR1 is KGHDR and CDR2 SFDVKD. CDR3 length: 17 amino acids. V shed 3 bases and J 8 bases; nucleotides not matched to a gene: 13. CDR3 sequence: CATSDRGQGAPLKGYTF. In nucleotides, the CDR3 is TGTGCCACCAGTGATCGAGGACAGGGGGCCCCTTTGAAAGGCTACACCTTC.

This clonotype was counted ten times or more. This rearrangement joins TRBV27 to TRBJ1-1, with a possible D match to TRBD1 (5 bases). The germline gives CDR1 MNHEY, CDR2 SMNVEV (reference sequence). The V gene lost 6 bases and the J gene lost 11 bases, with 31 bases spanning the gap. The CDR3 consists of 17 residues. The CDR3 spells CASSRLGTGTQGVVAFF. CDR3 DNA: TGTGCCAGCAGCCGATTGGGGACCGGGACTCAGGGTGTAGTTGCTTTCTTT.

A remark on this clonotype: This may arise from a read error, as a much more abundant clone is one base away. The chain has TRBV13 and TRBJ2-7; a possible D gene is TRBD2 (6 bases). The CDR3 has 15 residues. In germline, CDR1 is PRHDT, CDR2 FYEKMQ (reference sequence). The V gene lost 2 bases and the J gene lost 8 bases, with 19 bases spanning the gap. CDR3 loop: CASSLNRASELQQYF. CDR3 in DNA: TGTGCCAGCAGCTTAAACCGGGCTAGCGAACTTCAGCAGTACTTC.